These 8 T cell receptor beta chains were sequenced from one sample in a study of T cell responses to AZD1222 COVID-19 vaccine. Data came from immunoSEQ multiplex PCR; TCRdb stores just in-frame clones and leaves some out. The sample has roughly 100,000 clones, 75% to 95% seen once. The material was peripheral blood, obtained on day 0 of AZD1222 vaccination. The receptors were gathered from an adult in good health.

CDR3 sequence: CASKDRAEQPQHF. CDR3 DNA sequence: TGTGCCAGCAAGGACAGGGCAGAACAGCCCCAGCATTTT. The chain uses TRBV19 and TRBJ1-5, with 8 bases that match TRBD1. CDR3 length equals 13 residues. Per the germline V gene, CDR1 is LNHDA and CDR2 is SQIVND (reference sequence). After removal of 9 bases from V and 7 bases from J, the junction contained 8 bases not matched to a gene.

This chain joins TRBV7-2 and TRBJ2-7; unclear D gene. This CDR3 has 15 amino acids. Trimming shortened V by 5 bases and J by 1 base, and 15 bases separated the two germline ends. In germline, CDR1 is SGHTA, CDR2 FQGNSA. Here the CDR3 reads CASSTSWLDSYEQYF. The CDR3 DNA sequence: TGTGCCAGCAGCACATCCTGGCTGGATTCCTACGAGCAGTACTTC.

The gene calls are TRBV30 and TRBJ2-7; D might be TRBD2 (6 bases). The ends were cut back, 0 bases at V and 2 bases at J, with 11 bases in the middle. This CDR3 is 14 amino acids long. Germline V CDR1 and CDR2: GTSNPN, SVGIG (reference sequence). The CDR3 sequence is CAWSVGTGAYEQYF. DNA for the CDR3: TGTGCCTGGAGTGTAGGCACGGGAGCCTACGAGCAGTACTTC. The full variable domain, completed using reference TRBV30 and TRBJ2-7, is SQTIHQWPATLVQPVGSPLSLECTVEGTSNPNLYWYRQAAGRGLQLLFYSVGIGQISSEVPQNLSASRPQDRQFILSSKKLLLSDSGFYLCAWSVGTGAYEQYFGPGTRLTVT.

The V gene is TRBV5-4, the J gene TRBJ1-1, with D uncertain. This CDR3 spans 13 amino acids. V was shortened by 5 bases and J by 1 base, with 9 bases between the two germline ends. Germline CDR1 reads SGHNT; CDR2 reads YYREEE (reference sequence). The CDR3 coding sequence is TGTGCCAGCAGTCGGACCGCGAACACTGAAGCTTTCTTT. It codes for CASSRTANTEAFF.

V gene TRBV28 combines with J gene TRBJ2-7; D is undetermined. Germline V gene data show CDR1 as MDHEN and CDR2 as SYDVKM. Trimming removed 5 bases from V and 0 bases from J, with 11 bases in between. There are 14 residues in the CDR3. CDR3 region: CASSPLGGSYEQYF. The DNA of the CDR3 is TGTGCCAGCAGTCCCCTCGGTGGCTCCTACGAGCAGTACTTC.

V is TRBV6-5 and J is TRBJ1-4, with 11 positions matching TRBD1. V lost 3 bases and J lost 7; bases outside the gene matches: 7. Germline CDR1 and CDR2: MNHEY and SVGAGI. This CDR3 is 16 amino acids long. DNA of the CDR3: TGTGCCAGCAGTTATATTCGGACAGGGGGCGGTGAAAAACTGTTTTTT. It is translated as CASSYIRTGGGEKLFF.

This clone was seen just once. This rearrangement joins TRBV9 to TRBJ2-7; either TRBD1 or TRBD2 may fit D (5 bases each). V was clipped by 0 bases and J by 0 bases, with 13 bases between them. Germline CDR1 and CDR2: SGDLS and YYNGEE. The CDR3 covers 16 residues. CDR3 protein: CASSVEERGSSYEQYF. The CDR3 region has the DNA TGTGCCAGCAGCGTAGAGGAGAGGGGATCCTCCTACGAGCAGTACTTC.

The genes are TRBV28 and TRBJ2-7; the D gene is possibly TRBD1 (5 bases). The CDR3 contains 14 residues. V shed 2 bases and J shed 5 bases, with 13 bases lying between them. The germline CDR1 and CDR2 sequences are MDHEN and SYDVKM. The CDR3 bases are TGTGCCAGCAGTTTAGTCGTCCAGGGCCACGAGCAGTACTTC. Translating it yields CASSLVVQGHEQYF. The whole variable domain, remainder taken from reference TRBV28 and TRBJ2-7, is DVKVTQSSRYLVKRTGEKVFLECVQDMDHENMFWYRQDPGLGLRLIYFSYDVKMKEKGDIPEGYSVSREKKERFSLILESASTNQTSMYLCASSLVVQGHEQYFGPGTRLTVT.